These 17 T cell receptor beta chains were all obtained from the same sample, sequenced in a study of blood T cell repertoires in COVID-19 (TCRdb year 2020). The library was obtained by the immunoSEQ multiplex PCR assay. In its TCRdb copy, this immuneACCESS table keeps in-frame sequences only and misses some clones. Where compared with another copy, unresolved V genes explain less than half of these, and the others have no known cause. The sample records 300,000 or so clones, approximately 90% of which are singletons. Jointly, the top ten make up approximately 7% of the sample. Material for sequencing was peripheral blood. These receptors were collected from a woman aged 30 to 39 who had recovered from COVID-19.

This clone was picked up one time. The chain is built from TRBV7-2 and TRBJ2-1; TRBD2 matches 10 bases. CDR3 length: 15 amino acids. Germline CDR1 and CDR2: SGHTA and FQGNSA. V dropped 3 bases and J dropped 4; count of bases not matched to a gene: 3. CDR3 region: CASSFNSGGYNEQFF. The CDR3 nucleotides read TGTGCCAGCAGCTTCAATAGCGGGGGGTACAATGAGCAGTTCTTC.

The J gene is TRBJ2-7, the V gene TRBV18, with a possible D match to TRBD1 (7 bases). V lost 3 bases and J lost 6, with 12 bases in between. The CDR3 extends over 13 amino acids. CDR1 and CDR2 from the germline V gene are KGHSH and LQKENI. CDR3 DNA: TGTGCCAGCTCACCGGTTCAGGGGGGCGAGCAGTACTTC. Amino acids: CASSPVQGGEQYF.

The chain is built from TRBV6-2 or TRBV6-3 and TRBJ1-2; D is ambiguous. The CDR3 is 15 amino acids. Germline assignment: CDR1 MNHEY and CDR2 SVGEGT. V was clipped by 0 bases and J by 0 bases, with 8 bases between them. The CDR3 nucleotides read TGTGCCAGCAGTTACTCTGGAGCGACTAACTATGGCTACACCTTC. This gives the protein CASSYSGATNYGYTF.

The rearrangement joins TRBV21-1 to TRBJ1-4; the table gives TRBD1 as D, unverified against the DNA. TRBV21-1 is a pseudogene locus. The CDR3 is 15 residues long. CDR3 sequence: CASSISGRGGEKLFF. In nucleotides, the CDR3 is TGTGCCAGCAGCATAAGCGGCAGGGGTGGTGAAAAACTGTTTTTT.

The chain employs TRBV3-1 (or the pseudogene TRBV3-2) and TRBJ1-3, with a tentative D call TRBD1 (5 bases). CDR1 is LGHDT and CDR2 is YNNKEL in the germline V gene (reference sequence). Trimming removed 3 bases at V and 5 bases at J, with 8 bases between. The CDR3 runs to 13 residues. This CDR3 reads CASSHTGRNTIYF. DNA for the CDR3: TGTGCCAGCAGCCATACAGGAAGAAACACCATATATTTT.

This clone appeared once. The CDR3 protein is CASRTLRTGGFQPQHF. DNA of the CDR3: TGTGCAAGTCGTACTCTTCGGACAGGGGGCTTTCAGCCCCAGCATTTT. The chain has TRBV12-2 and TRBJ1-5; no DNA check was done on the table's D call, TRBD1. TRBV12-2 is given as a pseudogene. The CDR3 sequence is 16 residues long.

This chain uses TRBV6-5 with TRBJ2-5; the D is unclear. This CDR3 is built from 15 residues. CDR1 MNHEY and CDR2 SVGAGI come from the germline V gene. The V and J ends lost 7 bases and 3 bases respectively, with 18 bases between them. DNA of the CDR3: TGTGCCAGCAAGCGATTTCCTCAGCCCGAAGAGACCCAGTACTTC. It encodes CASKRFPQPEETQYF.

This clone was seen only a few times. CDR3 bases: TGCGCCAGCAGTCCTCTGGGGGCGAGCAATCAGCCCCAGCATTTT. The encoded protein is CASSPLGASNQPQHF. The rearrangement links TRBV5-1 to TRBJ1-5; perhaps TRBD1 as D (6 bases). Germline CDR1 is SGHRS and CDR2 is YFSETQ. The CDR3 has 15 amino acids. The V end lost 5 bases, the J end lost 1 base, and 13 bases lay between the germline ends.

V is TRBV19 and J is TRBJ1-2; TRBD1 matches at 8 bases. The length of the CDR3 is 17 residues. The V segment lost 0 bases and the J segment 6 bases; nucleotides outside the gene matches: 12. From germline, CDR1 is LNHDA and CDR2 SQIVND (reference sequence). This CDR3 is CASSIDPQGAVKHGYTF. The CDR3 DNA is TGTGCCAGTAGTATAGATCCCCAGGGGGCGGTGAAGCATGGCTACACCTTC.

Only one count was recorded for this clone. This chain joins TRBV4-1 and TRBJ1-2; 7 nucleotides agree with TRBD1. In germline, CDR1 is MGHRA, CDR2 YSYEKL. The CDR3 sequence is 16 residues long. The ends lost 0 bases at V and 1 base at J; junction bases unmatched: 5. The CDR3 here is CASSQERTGYNYGYTF. The CDR3 nucleotides are TGCGCCAGCAGCCAAGAGAGGACAGGATATAACTATGGCTACACCTTC.

V and J are TRBV18 and TRBJ1-2; TRBD1 aligns across 11 bases. V lost 3 bases, J lost 4 bases, and 4 bases stayed unmatched. Germline V gene data show CDR1 as KGHSH and CDR2 as LQKENI. This CDR3 region has 15 residues. The CDR3 bases are TGTGCCAGCTCACCGGGACAGGGGGGAATCTATGGCTACACCTTC. Translation gives CASSPGQGGIYGYTF.

CDR3 amino acids: CASSQEHTVTNEKLFF. CDR3 DNA sequence: TGTGCCAGCAGCCAAGAGCATACGGTTACTAATGAAAAACTGTTTTTT. The genes are TRBV4-2 and TRBJ1-4; unclear D gene. The CDR3 length is 16 residues. The V gene lost 0 bases and the J gene lost 2 bases, with 10 bases spanning the gap. CDR1 and CDR2 (germline): LGHNA, YNFKEQ.

This clone was seen only once. The V and J genes are TRBV5-1 and TRBJ2-3, with TRBD2 identical over 8 bases. The CDR3 is made up of 17 amino acids. The ends lost 0 bases at V and 0 bases at J; junction bases unmatched: 6. Looked up from germline, CDR1 is SGHRS and CDR2 is YFSETQ. CDR3 sequence: CASSLAGGSLSTDTQYF. The CDR3 DNA reads TGCGCCAGCAGCTTGGCGGGGGGGTCTCTTAGCACAGATACGCAGTATTTT.

The CDR3 bases are TGTGCCAGCAGCCCTGGGCCAGGGGGCCTCGGGGAGCTGTTTTTT. Protein sequence: CASSPGPGGLGELFF. This sequence joins TRBV7-2 and TRBJ2-2; 8 bases are shared with TRBD1. Germline trimming cut 5 bases from V and 7 bases from J; bases unmatched to any gene: 9. Per the germline V gene, CDR1 is SGHTA and CDR2 is FQGNSA. The CDR3 is 15 amino acids. Variable domain in full (rest from reference TRBV7-2 and TRBJ2-2): GAGVSQSPSNKVTEKGKDVELRCDPISGHTALYWYRQSLGQGLEFLIYFQGNSAPDKSGLPSDRFSAERTGGSVSTLTIQRTQQEDSAVYLCASSPGPGGLGELFFGEGSRLTVL.

The gene calls are TRBV2 and TRBJ1-6; tentatively, D is TRBD1 (5 bases). This CDR3 has 15 residues. Per germline, CDR1 SNHLY and CDR2 FYNNEI. V was clipped by 4 bases and J by 7 bases, with 14 bases between them. Here the CDR3 reads CASSAMRGENSPLHF. In DNA, the CDR3 is TGTGCCAGCAGTGCCATGCGGGGGGAGAATTCACCCCTCCACTTT.

The chain carries TRBV7-9 and TRBJ1-5; possibly TRBD1 for D (5 bases). The germline gives CDR1 SEHNR, CDR2 FQNEAQ (reference sequence). Between the trimmed V and J ends, which lost 5 bases and 0 bases, there was a span of 14 bases. The CDR3 consists of 16 residues. CDR3 bases: TGTGCCAGCAGCGCCGGGACTGTTTATAGCAATCAGCCCCAGCATTTT. This gives the protein CASSAGTVYSNQPQHF.

This clone has only one observation. The chain recombines TRBV6-5 with TRBJ2-7; weak D call: TRBD1 (6 bases). V lost 6 bases to trimming and J lost 3 bases, with 12 bases between them. CDR1 and CDR2 (germline): MNHEY, SVGAGI. This CDR3 has 13 amino acids. The CDR3 sequence: CASSHREGYEQYF. CDR3 nucleotides: TGTGCCAGCAGCCACAGGGAAGGCTACGAGCAGTACTTC.